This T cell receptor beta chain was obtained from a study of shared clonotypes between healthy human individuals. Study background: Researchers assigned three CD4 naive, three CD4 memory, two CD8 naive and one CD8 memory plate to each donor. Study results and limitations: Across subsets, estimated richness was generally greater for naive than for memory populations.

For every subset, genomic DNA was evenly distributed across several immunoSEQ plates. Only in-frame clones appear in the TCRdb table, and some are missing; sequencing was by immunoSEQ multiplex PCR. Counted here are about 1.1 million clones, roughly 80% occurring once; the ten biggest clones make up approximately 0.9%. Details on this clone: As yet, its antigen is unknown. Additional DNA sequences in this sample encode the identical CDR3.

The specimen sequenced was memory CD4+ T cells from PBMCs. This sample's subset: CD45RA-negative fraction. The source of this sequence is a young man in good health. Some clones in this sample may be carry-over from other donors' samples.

The chain's CDR3 is CASSVRGQGGEQYF. CDR3 DNA sequence: TGTGCCAGCAGCGTAAGGGGACAGGGGGGCGAGCAGTACTTC. This chain joins TRBV9 and TRBJ2-7, with 11 positions matching TRBD1. Germline loops: CDR1 SGDLS, CDR2 YYNGEE. V dropped 1 base and J dropped 6; count of bases not matched to a gene: 3. The CDR3 consists of 14 residues.